The next 3 T cell receptor beta chains were all read from a single sample in a study of neoadjuvant nivolumab and ipilimumab in lung cancer. Some clones are missing from TCRdb's copy, which holds only in-frame ones; the method was immunoSEQ multiplex PCR. The sample yields about 30,000 clones, roughly three quarters seen once. Specimen: tumor tissue, collected after neoadjuvant nivolumab, alone or with ipilimumab, at or shortly before surgery. All receptors derive from an adult with non-small cell lung cancer.

This chain links TRBV5-1 with TRBJ2-2; TRBD1 aligns across 10 bases. With V trimmed by 4 bases and J by 4 bases, 4 bases remained unmatched. Germline CDR1 SGHRS, CDR2 YFSETQ. There are 15 residues in the CDR3. The CDR3 sequence is CASSQGQGSTGELFF. CDR3 nucleotides: TGCGCCAGCAGCCAGGGACAGGGGTCCACCGGGGAGCTGTTTTTT.

This clone has more than one count but fewer than ten. CDR3 protein: CASSPRGGSHTGNTEAFF. The CDR3 coding sequence is TGTGCCAGCAGCCCTCGGGGGGGGTCCCACACAGGGAACACTGAAGCTTTCTTT. The chain links TRBV9 to TRBJ1-1, with D maybe TRBD1 (5 bases). The CDR3 is 18 residues long. Germline V gene data show CDR1 as SGDLS and CDR2 as YYNGEE. Trimming took 4 bases from V and 1 from J, leaving 23 bases between them.

The table lists this clone with a few counts. V and J are TRBV28 and TRBJ1-5; 9 nucleotides agree with TRBD1. Germline assignment: CDR1 MDHEN and CDR2 SYDVKM. V lost 5 bases, J lost 1 base, and 3 bases stayed unmatched. The CDR3 runs to 15 residues. For the CDR3, the DNA is TGTGCCAGCAGTCCTGGGACAGGGAGCAATCAGCCCCAGCATTTT. Protein: CASSPGTGSNQPQHF.